The subject of this entry is one T cell receptor beta chain. Its specificity is unknown. This entry is derived from a study of OX40 agonist ivuxolimab in advanced cancers. Study details: Melanoma, hepatocellular carcinoma, head and neck or renal cell cancer occurred in dose-escalation patients.

TCRdb keeps only in-frame clones here, not all; method: immunoSEQ multiplex PCR. The sample holds some 41,000 clones, around 90% seen once. The study, taken as a whole, reports: The authors did not determine the antigen specificity of the expanded peripheral T cells.

Germline V gene lookup returns CDR1 MNHEY and CDR2 SVGAGI. The CDR3 consists of 15 residues. The V end lost 2 bases, the J end lost 5 bases, and 15 bases lay between the germline ends. The rearrangement links TRBV6-5 to TRBJ1-2; tentative D call: TRBD1 (5 bases). The sequence was collected from an adult with an advanced solid tumor such as melanoma, head and neck, liver or kidney cancer. This sample comprised CD4+ or CD8+ T cells sorted from blood, obtained in a trial of the OX40 agonist ivuxolimab. CDR3 sequence: CASSYDVQVRYGYTF. CDR3 DNA sequence: TGTGCCAGCAGTTACGATGTACAGGTCAGATATGGCTACACCTTC.